The sequence of this T cell receptor (beta chain) was determined in a study of OX40 agonist ivuxolimab in advanced cancers. In terms of the full investigation: The costimulatory receptor OX40 (CD134) was targeted by ivuxolimab, a fully human IgG2 agonistic monoclonal antibody. Intravenous ivuxolimab was administered to patients every 2 weeks at six dose levels: 0.01, 0.1, 0.3, 1.5, 3 and 10 mg/kg. Of the approximately 50 dose-escalation patients, hepatocellular carcinoma was present in about 19, melanoma in about 15, renal cell carcinoma in 9 and head and neck cancer in 9. A male proportion of roughly 80% and a mean age of roughly 58 years, ranging from about 20 to 79, were recorded for the dose-escalation cohort. Prior anti-PD-1, anti-PD-L1 or anti-CTLA-4 therapy was permitted, and checkpoint inhibitors had been received by about 36% of dose-escalation patients. Partial responses occurred in three dose-escalation patients: two with cutaneous melanoma and one with hepatocellular carcinoma. Peripheral TCRbeta sequencing aimed to test whether ivuxolimab altered TCR sequence diversity and caused clonal T-cell expansion. The paper reports the monotherapy dose-escalation portion (N ≈ 50 patients) of the phase I ivuxolimab trial.

Broad study findings and their caveats: The antigen specificity of the peripheral T cells that underwent clonal expansion was not determined. Low levels of normalized T-cell clonal expansion were also seen in some nonresponding patients. After ivuxolimab, CD8+ T cells had more expanded clones than CD4+ T cells on average. In partial responders in the 0.1-3.0 mg/kg groups, normalized peripheral clonal expansion was found to be among the lowest, especially among CD8+ T cells. At doses of 0.1 to 3.0 mg/kg, clonal expansion of both CD4+ and CD8+ blood T cells was observed from baseline to week 6.

For sequencing of the TCRbeta CDR3 region, genomic DNA was extracted from the sorted cells. TCRbeta CDR3 regions were sequenced using the immunoSEQ Assay. The source is immuneACCESS, and TCRdb retained only in-frame sequences with V and J called. Part of the clones is not carried over; for the studies checked, unresolved V genes explain less than half of this, and the remainder is unexplained. This sample comprises about 21,000 clones, approximately 79% of them detected only once. The ten largest account for approximately 15% of the sample. The trial excluded patients who had a history of autoimmune disease or were on systemic immunosuppression. Peripheral blood for TCR sequencing was collected from all dose cohorts at baseline, on cycle 4 day 1, and on cycle 7 day 1. Samples were obtained from an open-label, multicenter, first-in-human phase I dose-escalation trial of ivuxolimab. Adults with locally advanced or metastatic melanoma, renal cell, hepatocellular, or head and neck squamous cell carcinoma were enrolled in the trial. CD4+ and CD8+ T cells were sorted separately from peripheral blood before TCR sequencing.

The germline V gene provides CDR1 SGHRS and CDR2 YFSETQ. The CDR3 starts with the cysteine, ends with the phenylalanine, and has 17 residues. Only the CDR3 part of the read is kept: 51 bases, read in frame from the first base. V has 5 bases trimmed and J has 3 bases trimmed; junction bases matching no gene number 12. This clone has just one count. Its antigen specificity is not known. Base qualities are missing; no much larger clone stands one base away. The TCR was taken from an adult with an advanced solid tumor such as melanoma, head and neck, liver or kidney cancer. The rearranged segments are TRBV5-1 and TRBJ1-2, and TRBD1 matches 11 of the central bases. The specimen was CD4+ or CD8+ T cells sorted from blood, collected in a trial of the OX40 agonist ivuxolimab. The CDR3 region: CASRRTGGAYEDYGYTF. In nucleotide form, the sequence is TGCGCCAGCAGACGGACAGGGGGCGCCTATGAAGACTATGGCTACACCTTC.